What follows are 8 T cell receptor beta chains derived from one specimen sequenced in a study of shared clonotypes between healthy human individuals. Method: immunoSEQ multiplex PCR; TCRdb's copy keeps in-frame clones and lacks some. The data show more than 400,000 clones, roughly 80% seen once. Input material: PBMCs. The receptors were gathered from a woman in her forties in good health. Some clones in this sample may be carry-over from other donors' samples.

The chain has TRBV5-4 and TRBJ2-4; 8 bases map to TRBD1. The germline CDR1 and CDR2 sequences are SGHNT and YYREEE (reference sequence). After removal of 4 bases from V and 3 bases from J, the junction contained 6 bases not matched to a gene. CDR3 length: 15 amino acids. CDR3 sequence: CASSVDRVGKNIQYF. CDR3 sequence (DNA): TGTGCCAGCAGCGTGGACAGGGTGGGCAAAAACATTCAGTACTTC.

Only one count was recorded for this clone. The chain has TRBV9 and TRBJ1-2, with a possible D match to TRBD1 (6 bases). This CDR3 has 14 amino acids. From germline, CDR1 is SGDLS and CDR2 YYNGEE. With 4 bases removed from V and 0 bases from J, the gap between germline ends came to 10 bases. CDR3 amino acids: CASSPGTTNYGYTF. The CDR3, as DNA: TGTGCCAGCAGCCCAGGGACAACTAACTATGGCTACACCTTC.

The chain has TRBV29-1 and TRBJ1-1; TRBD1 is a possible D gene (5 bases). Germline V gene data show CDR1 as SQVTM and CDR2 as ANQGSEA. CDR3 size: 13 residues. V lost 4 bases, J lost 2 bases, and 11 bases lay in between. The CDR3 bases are TGCAGCGTTGCCTCCGGGGGTAACACTGAAGCTTTCTTT. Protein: CSVASGGNTEAFF.

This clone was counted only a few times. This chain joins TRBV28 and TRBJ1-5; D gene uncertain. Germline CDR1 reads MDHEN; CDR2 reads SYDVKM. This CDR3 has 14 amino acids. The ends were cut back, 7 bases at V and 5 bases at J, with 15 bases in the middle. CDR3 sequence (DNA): TGTGCCAGCACCCGAACGTCAGGTGATCAGCCCCAGCATTTT. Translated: CASTRTSGDQPQHF.

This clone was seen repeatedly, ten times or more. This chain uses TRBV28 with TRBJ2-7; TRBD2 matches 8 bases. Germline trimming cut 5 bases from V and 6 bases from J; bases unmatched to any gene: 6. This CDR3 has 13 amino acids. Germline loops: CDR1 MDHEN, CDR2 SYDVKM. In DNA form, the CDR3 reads TGTGCCAGCAGTAGCGGGAGTCTGGGCGAGCAGTACTTC. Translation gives CASSSGSLGEQYF.

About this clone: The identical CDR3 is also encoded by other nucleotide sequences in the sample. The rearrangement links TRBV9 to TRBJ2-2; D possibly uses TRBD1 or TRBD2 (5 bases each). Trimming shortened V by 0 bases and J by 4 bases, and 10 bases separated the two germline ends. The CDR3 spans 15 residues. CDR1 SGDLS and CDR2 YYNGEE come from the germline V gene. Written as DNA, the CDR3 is TGTGCCAGCAGCGTAGTTGGTGGGGGCACCGGGGAGCTGTTTTTT. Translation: CASSVVGGGTGELFF.

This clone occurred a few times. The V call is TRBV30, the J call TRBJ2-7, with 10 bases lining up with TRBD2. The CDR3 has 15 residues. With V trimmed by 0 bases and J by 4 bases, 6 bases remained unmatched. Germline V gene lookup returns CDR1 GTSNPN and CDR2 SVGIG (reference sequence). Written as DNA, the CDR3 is TGTGCCTGGAGTGTACCGGCTAGCGGGAGTTACGAGCAGTACTTC. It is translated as CAWSVPASGSYEQYF.

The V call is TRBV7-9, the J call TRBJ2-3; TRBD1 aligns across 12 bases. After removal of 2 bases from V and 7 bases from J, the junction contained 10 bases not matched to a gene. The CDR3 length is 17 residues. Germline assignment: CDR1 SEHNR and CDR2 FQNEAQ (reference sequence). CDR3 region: CASSLIPGQGASNTQYF. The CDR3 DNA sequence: TGTGCCAGCAGCTTAATCCCGGGACAGGGGGCTTCAAATACGCAGTATTTT.